The rows below give T cell receptor beta chains drawn from one sample of a study of shared clonotypes between healthy human individuals. The table came from immunoSEQ multiplex PCR; TCRdb's copy has only in-frame clones and leaves some out. Of about 2.4 million clones detected, approximately 92% appear once; the ten largest clones hold around 0.14%. The sequenced sample consisted of naive CD4+ T cells sorted from blood. These receptors all come from a man between 18 and 29 years old in good health. CDR3s include the opening cysteine and the closing phenylalanine or tryptophan. Each record gives: clone size, V gene, D gene, J gene, CDR3 DNA, CDR3 protein. A D gene is named only where the DNA matches it firmly. Size tells how often a clone was seen (once, few, many) or the class of an expanded clone, and some rows leave it out.

abundance: once
v_gene: TRBV30
d_gene: .
j_gene: TRBJ2-6
CDR3nt: TGTGCCTGGACCACAATGTCGGGCAGGGTTTTCATTGGGGCCAACGTCCTGACTTTC
CDR3aa: CAWTTMSGRVFIGANVLTF

abundance: few
v_gene: TRBV5-4
d_gene: .
j_gene: TRBJ1-5
CDR3nt: TGTGCCAGCAGCCCAGAGGGGCATCAGCCCCAGCATTTT
CDR3aa: CASSPEGHQPQHF

abundance: .
v_gene: TRBV6-4
d_gene: TRBD1
j_gene: TRBJ2-2
CDR3nt: TGTGCCAGCAGCCGGGACAGGGGCTCCGGGGAGCTGTTTTTT
CDR3aa: CASSRDRGSGELFF

abundance: .
v_gene: TRBV19
d_gene: .
j_gene: TRBJ1-5
CDR3nt: TGTGCCAGTAGTATAGAAACAGGGCTCCAGCCCCAGCATTTT
CDR3aa: CASSIETGLQPQHF

abundance: once
v_gene: TRBV7-9
d_gene: TRBD2
j_gene: TRBJ2-5
CDR3nt: TGTGCCAGCAGCCAAAGCGGGAGTGGAGAGACCCAGTACTTC
CDR3aa: CASSQSGSGETQYF

abundance: .
v_gene: TRBV7-9
d_gene: .
j_gene: TRBJ2-7
CDR3nt: TGTGCCAGCAAGACATCTGGGTACGAGCAGTACTTC
CDR3aa: CASKTSGYEQYF

abundance: .
v_gene: TRBV4-2
d_gene: .
j_gene: TRBJ1-6
CDR3nt: TGTGCCAGCAGCGTGGGACCGAGCTCCTATAATTCACCCCTCCACTTT
CDR3aa: CASSVGPSSYNSPLHF

abundance: .
v_gene: TRBV5-4
d_gene: TRBD2
j_gene: TRBJ2-7
CDR3nt: TGTGCCAGCAGCTTGGGACTAGCGGACTCCTACGAGCAGTACTTC
CDR3aa: CASSLGLADSYEQYF

abundance: once
v_gene: TRBV5-6
d_gene: TRBD1
j_gene: TRBJ1-3
CDR3nt: TGTGCCAGCAGCTGGGGGCCGACAGGGGGCTCTGGAAACACCATATATTTT
CDR3aa: CASSWGPTGGSGNTIYF

abundance: .
v_gene: TRBV6-1
d_gene: .
j_gene: TRBJ1-2
CDR3nt: TGTGCCAGCAGTGACCTGGACAGCCCCTTCTATGGCTACACCTTC
CDR3aa: CASSDLDSPFYGYTF

abundance: once
v_gene: TRBV19
d_gene: .
j_gene: TRBJ2-1
CDR3nt: TGTGCCAGTAGTTTCAGCCGGGACTCTAGGAATGAGCAGTTCTTC
CDR3aa: CASSFSRDSRNEQFF

abundance: .
v_gene: TRBV20-1
d_gene: .
j_gene: TRBJ2-3
CDR3nt: TGCAGTGCTTTTACAACAGATACGCAGTATTTT
CDR3aa: CSAFTTDTQYF

abundance: .
v_gene: TRBV7-9
d_gene: .
j_gene: TRBJ2-2
CDR3nt: TGTGCCAGCAGCCACCTAGAGACCGGGGAGCTGTTTTTT
CDR3aa: CASSHLETGELFF

abundance: .
v_gene: TRBV13
d_gene: .
j_gene: TRBJ2-7
CDR3nt: TGTGCCAGCAGCCCCCGTCGGACCTCCTACGAGCAGTACTTC
CDR3aa: CASSPRRTSYEQYF

abundance: .
v_gene: TRBV9
d_gene: .
j_gene: TRBJ2-7
CDR3nt: TGTGCCAGCAGCGTAGGGGGCGGGACTTCCTACGAGCAGTACTTC
CDR3aa: CASSVGGGTSYEQYF

abundance: .
v_gene: TRBV4-3
d_gene: .
j_gene: TRBJ2-7
CDR3nt: TGCGCCAGCAGCCAACTACTAGCAGGACTCTACGAGCAGTACTTC
CDR3aa: CASSQLLAGLYEQYF